The entry that follows covers one T cell receptor (beta chain) sequence. Its antigen is currently unknown. This entry is derived from a study of cytomegalovirus exposure and HLA in healthy donors. The donors (healthy individuals) were bone marrow donors. Both 60 Vbeta primers and 13 Jbeta primers went into the PCR. Here immunoSEQ multiplex PCR was the method, and the copy in TCRdb shows in-frame clones only, minus some. The sample lists around 99,000 clones, approximately 73% occurring once. Notes on the study in general: TCR sequences were mostly rare, though some public TCRs occurred in many donors.

The sequence was collected from a man aged 25-40 years in good health and CMV-seronegative. Input material: PBMCs.

This CDR3 is CATSRDRQAEQFF. CDR3 in DNA: TGTGCCACCAGCAGAGATCGCCAGGCTGAGCAGTTCTTC. V gene TRBV15 combines with J gene TRBJ2-1; D is ambiguous. V shed 0 bases and J shed 9 bases, with 9 bases lying between them. The CDR3 is made up of 13 amino acids. From germline, CDR1 is LNHNV and CDR2 YYDKDF (reference sequence).